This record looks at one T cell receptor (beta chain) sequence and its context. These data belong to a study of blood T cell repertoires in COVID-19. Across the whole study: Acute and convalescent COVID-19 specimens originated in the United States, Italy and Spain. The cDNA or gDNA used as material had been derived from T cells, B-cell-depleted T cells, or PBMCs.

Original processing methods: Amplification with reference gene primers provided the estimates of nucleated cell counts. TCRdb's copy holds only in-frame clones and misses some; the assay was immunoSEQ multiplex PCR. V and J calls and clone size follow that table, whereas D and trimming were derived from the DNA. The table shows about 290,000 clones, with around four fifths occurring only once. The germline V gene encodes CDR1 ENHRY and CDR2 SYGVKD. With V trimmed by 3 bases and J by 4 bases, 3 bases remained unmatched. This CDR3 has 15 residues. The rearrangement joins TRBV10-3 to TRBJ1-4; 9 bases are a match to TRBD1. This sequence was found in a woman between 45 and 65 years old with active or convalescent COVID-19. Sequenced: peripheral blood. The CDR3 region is CAISDLTGGNEKLFF. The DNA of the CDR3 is TGTGCCATCAGTGATTTGACAGGGGGTAATGAAAAACTGTTTTTT.